Detailed here is one T cell receptor (beta chain). Its cognate antigen is unknown. TCRdb recomputed calls from the 5' RACE reads with MiXCR, one row per CDR3 protein. The repertoire holds hundreds of thousands of distinct CDR3 sequences, with approximately 15% as singletons. This entry belongs to a study of T-cell memory formation after mild COVID-19. Study-wide context: Largely, the TCR clusters proved donor specific. Study-wide results and caveats: Some responding clones appeared in pre-infection memory, suggesting cross-reactive memory joined. Whether day 37 second-wave clones are SARS-CoV-2-specific was not confirmed. Contracting CD4+ clones sat mainly in CM and EM; CD8+ in EMRA.

Trimming pared 4 bases from V and 0 bases from J, leaving 4 bases between. The CDR3 totals 14 residues. Looked up from germline, CDR1 is LNHDA and CDR2 is SQIVND (reference sequence). This chain joins TRBV19 and TRBJ2-6, with D uncertain. The sequence was obtained from a man aged 18 to 30 who had mild COVID-19 (a few samples of this study predate the infection). Cell type and time point are not known. Sample: PBMCs or a T cell subset sorted from them (not recorded which). The CDR3 DNA reads as TGTGCCAGTAGTAAGGGCTCTGGGGCCAACGTCCTGACTTTC. It yields the protein CASSKGSGANVLTF.